Included here is one T cell receptor (beta chain) sequence, with context. These data come from a study of blood T cell repertoires in COVID-19. CDR3 size: 18 residues. Trimming shortened V by 4 bases and J by 0 bases, and 19 bases separated the two germline ends. Methods used by the authors: Amplified reference gene primers provided the basis for estimating nucleated cell counts. Generated by immunoSEQ multiplex PCR, the TCRdb table keeps only in-frame clones and is missing some. That table furnishes V, J and clone size, whereas the DNA furnished D and trimming. Counted here are roughly 120,000 clones, around 83% occurring once; the ten biggest clones make up less than 3.5%. Seattle cases were enrolled at active infection and followed longitudinally.

The chain joins TRBV23-1 to TRBJ2-1; D perhaps matches TRBD2 (6 bases). TRBV23-1 belongs to the ORF category, with a function that is uncertain. Sequencing input: peripheral blood. The source of this sequence is a woman older than 75 with COVID-19, enrolled during active disease. The CDR3 reads CASSRAYGGTSSYNEQFF. In nucleotides, the CDR3 is TGCGCCAGCAGTCGGGCCTATGGCGGGACGAGCTCCTACAATGAGCAGTTCTTC.